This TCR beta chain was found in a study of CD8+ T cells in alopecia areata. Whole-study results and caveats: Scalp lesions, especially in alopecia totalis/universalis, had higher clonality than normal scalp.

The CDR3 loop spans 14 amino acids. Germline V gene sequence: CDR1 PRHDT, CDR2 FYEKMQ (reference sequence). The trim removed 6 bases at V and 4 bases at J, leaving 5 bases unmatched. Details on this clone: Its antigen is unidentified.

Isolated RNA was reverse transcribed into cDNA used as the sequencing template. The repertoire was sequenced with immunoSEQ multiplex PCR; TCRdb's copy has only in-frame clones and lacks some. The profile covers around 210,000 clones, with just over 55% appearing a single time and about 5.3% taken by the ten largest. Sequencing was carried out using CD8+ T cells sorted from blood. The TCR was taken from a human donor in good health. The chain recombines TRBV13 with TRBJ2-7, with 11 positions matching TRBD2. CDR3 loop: CASRIAGGLYEQYF. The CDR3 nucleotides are TGTGCCAGCAGGATAGCGGGGGGGCTTTACGAGCAGTACTTC. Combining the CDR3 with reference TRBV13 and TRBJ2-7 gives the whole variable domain AAGVIQSPRHLIKEKRETATLKCYPIPRHDTVYWYQQGPGQDPQFLISFYEKMQSDKGSIPDRFSAQQFSDYHSELNMSSLELGDSALYFCASRIAGGLYEQYFGPGTRLTVT.